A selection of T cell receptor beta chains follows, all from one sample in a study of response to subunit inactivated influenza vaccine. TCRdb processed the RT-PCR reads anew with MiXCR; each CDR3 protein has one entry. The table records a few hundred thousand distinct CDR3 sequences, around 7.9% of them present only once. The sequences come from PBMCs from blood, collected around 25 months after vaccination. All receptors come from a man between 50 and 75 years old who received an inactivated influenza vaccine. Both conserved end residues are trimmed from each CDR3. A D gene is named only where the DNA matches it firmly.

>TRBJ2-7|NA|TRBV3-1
ASSLTQNPYEQY
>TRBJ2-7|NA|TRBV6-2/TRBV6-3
ASSYPPGLQNSYEQY
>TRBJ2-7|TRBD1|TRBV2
ASSGGTGGFNGSEQY
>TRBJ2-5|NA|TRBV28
ASREKETQY
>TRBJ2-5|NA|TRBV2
ASSESFPRGQETQY
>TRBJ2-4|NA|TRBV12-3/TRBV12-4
ASSLEGLAKNIQY
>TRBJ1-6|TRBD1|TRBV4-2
ASSQGMDRGLFSPLH
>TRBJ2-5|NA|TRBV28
ASRRELETQY
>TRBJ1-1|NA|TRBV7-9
ASSLVLLNRSTEAF
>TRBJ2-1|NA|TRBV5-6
ASSRTGFNEQF
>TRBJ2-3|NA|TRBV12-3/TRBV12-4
ASSFSRGTDTQY
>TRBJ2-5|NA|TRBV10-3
AISEYRGVEKETQY
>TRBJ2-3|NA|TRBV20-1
SASILGFASTDTQY
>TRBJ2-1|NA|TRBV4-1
ASSQDPGPGNEQF
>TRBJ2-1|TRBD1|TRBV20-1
SAIDRDIEQF
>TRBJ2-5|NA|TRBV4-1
ASSLSEGRKETQY
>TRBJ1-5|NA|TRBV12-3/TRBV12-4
ASSLGPFGNQPQH
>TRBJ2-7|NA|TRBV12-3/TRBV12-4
ASGHRTHEQY
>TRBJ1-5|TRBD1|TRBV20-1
SAGQGASNQPQH